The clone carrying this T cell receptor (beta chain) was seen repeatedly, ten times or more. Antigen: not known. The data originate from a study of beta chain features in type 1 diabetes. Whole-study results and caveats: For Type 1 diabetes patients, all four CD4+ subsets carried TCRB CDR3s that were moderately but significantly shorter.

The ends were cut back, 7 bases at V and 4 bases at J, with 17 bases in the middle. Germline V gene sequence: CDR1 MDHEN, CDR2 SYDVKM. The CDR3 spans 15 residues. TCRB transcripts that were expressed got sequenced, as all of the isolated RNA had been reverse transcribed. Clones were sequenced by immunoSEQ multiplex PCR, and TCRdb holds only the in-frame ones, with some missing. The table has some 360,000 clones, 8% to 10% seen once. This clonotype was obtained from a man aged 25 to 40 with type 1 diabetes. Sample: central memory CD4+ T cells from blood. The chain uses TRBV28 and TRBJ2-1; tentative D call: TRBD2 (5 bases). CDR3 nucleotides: TGTGCCAGCATCAAACCGGGTTCGGGGTACAATGAGCAGTTCTTC. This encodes CASIKPGSGYNEQFF.